This TCR beta chain originates from a study of blood T cell repertoires in COVID-19. As for the study in general: Whether acute or convalescent, the COVID-19 samples came from the United States, Italy and Spain. PBMCs, B-cell-depleted T cells, or T cells provided the cDNA or gDNA that made up the material.

Authors' processing steps: Researchers report that nucleated cell counts were estimated from reference gene primer amplification. The table came from immunoSEQ multiplex PCR; TCRdb's copy has only in-frame clones and leaves some out. V and J calls and clone size are as listed in that table; D and trimming were resolved from the DNA. This repertoire shows fewer than 20,000 clones, roughly four fifths found once; its top ten account for under 25%. The TCR sequence derives from an older man with active COVID-19. The material sequenced was peripheral blood.

DNA for the CDR3: TGTGCCAGCAGCTTAGGACAGGGGGTTGGCGGGAGCACAGATACGCAGTATTTT. This translates into CASSLGQGVGGSTDTQYF. J is TRBJ2-3 and V is TRBV11-2, with TRBD1 identical over 9 bases. With 1 base clipped from V and 0 bases from J, the junction kept 8 bases outside the gene matches. CDR1 is SGHAT and CDR2 is FQNNGV in the germline V gene. The CDR3 totals 18 residues.